The table lists the clone carrying this TCR beta chain with a few counts. Its antigen is undetermined. The sample is drawn from a study of beta chain features in type 1 diabetes. Expressed TCRB transcripts were sequenced because the entire RNA isolate underwent reverse transcription. The average read count of naive, central memory and regulatory T cell samples was about 3.57 million. The data were produced by immunoSEQ multiplex PCR, yet TCRdb's version contains in-frame clones alone and is incomplete. The sample includes a few hundred thousand clones, over 12% of them seen just once. By way of CD45RO/CCR7/CD25/CD127/CD95/CD27, the CD4+ regulatory, stem cell-like memory, central memory and naive cells were sorted. The CDR3 has 13 residues. Germline loops: CDR1 GTSNPN, CDR2 SVGIG (reference sequence). V shed 3 bases and J shed 3 bases, with 12 bases lying between them. Study-wide points: Fewer insertions but more deletions were seen at VDJ junctions in type 1 diabetes patients. Among all four CD4+ subsets, Type 1 diabetes patients had TCRB CDR3s that were moderately but significantly shorter.

The genes are TRBV30 and TRBJ2-7; weak D call: TRBD1 (7 bases). This clonotype originated in a woman between 18 and 29 years old in good health. The material sequenced was naive CD4+ T cells from blood. CDR3: CAWSRQGLYEQYF. The CDR3, as DNA: TGTGCCTGGAGCCGACAGGGACTCTACGAGCAGTACTTC.